The rows below give T cell receptor beta chains drawn from one sample of a study of blood T cell repertoires in COVID-19. Some clones are missing from TCRdb's copy, which holds only in-frame ones; the method was immunoSEQ multiplex PCR. The repertoire holds about 250,000 clones, with about 90% as singletons. Sequencing was carried out using peripheral blood. The receptors shown here come from a man younger than 35 with active or convalescent COVID-19. Both conserved end residues are part of each CDR3. Fields, in order: D gene, J gene, clone size, V gene, CDR3 DNA, CDR3 protein. The D gene is left open where the match is weak. Clone size is given for some rows only: seen once, a few or many times, or a class if the clone is expanded.

TRBD2 | TRBJ2-7 | - | TRBV6-5 | TGTGCCAGCAGTTTTGCGGGGACTACCTACGAGCAGTACTTC | CASSFAGTTYEQYF
- | TRBJ2-5 | - | TRBV10-3 | TGTGCCATCAGACCCGGGACTGGCATCCAAGAGACCCAGTACTTC | CAIRPGTGIQETQYF
TRBD1 | TRBJ1-4 | few | TRBV28 | TGTGCCAGCAGTCACCCGCGACAGGGTGAAAAACTGTTTTTT | CASSHPRQGEKLFF
TRBD1 | TRBJ2-5 | - | TRBV24-1 | TGTGCCACCAGTGTTACAGGACAGGGCCAAGAGACCCAGTACTTC | CATSVTGQGQETQYF
- | TRBJ2-3 | - | TRBV18 | TGTGCCAGCTCACCAGGGACAAGCACAGATACGCAGTATTTT | CASSPGTSTDTQYF
TRBD2 | TRBJ2-1 | - | TRBV28 | TGTGCCAGCAGCCCTATGGGACTAGCGGGGGGATCGAATGAGCAGTTCTTC | CASSPMGLAGGSNEQFF
- | TRBJ1-2 | - | TRBV9 | TGTGCCAGCAGCGTAGACAGGGAGCTGGGCTACACCTTC | CASSVDRELGYTF
TRBD1 | TRBJ2-3 | - | TRBV5-6 | TGTGCCAGCAGCTTTACGGGACAGGGAATAGATACGCAGTATTTT | CASSFTGQGIDTQYF
TRBD2 | TRBJ2-1 | - | TRBV19 | TGTGCCAGTAGTCCGCGTGTAGCGGGGCCCTACAATGAGCAGTTCTTC | CASSPRVAGPYNEQFF
TRBD2 | TRBJ2-1 | - | TRBV9 | TGTGCCAGCGCCGTAGCGGGGGACGCCTACAATGAGCAGTTCTTC | CASAVAGDAYNEQFF
- | TRBJ1-1 | - | TRBV7-2 | TGTGCCAGCATGTCAGGTTCGAAGACTGAAGCTTTCTTT | CASMSGSKTEAFF
TRBD1 | TRBJ1-6 | - | TRBV18 | TGTGCCAGCTCACTTAAACCGGGACAGGGCCAAACTAGCTCCTATAATTCACCCCTCCACTTT | CASSLKPGQGQTSSYNSPLHF
TRBD1 | TRBJ1-6 | - | TRBV4-3 | TGCGCCAGCAGCCAAGATTTGGACAGGGGAAGCTCCTATAATTCACCCCTCCACTTT | CASSQDLDRGSSYNSPLHF
- | TRBJ2-7 | once | TRBV6-2/TRBV6-3 | TGTGCCAGCAGTTACTCGAAGGCAGGGAATTGGTACGAGCAGTACTTC | CASSYSKAGNWYEQYF
TRBD1 | TRBJ2-7 | - | TRBV7-3 | TGTGCCAGCAGCGCCGCCGGGACAGGGGCCTACGAGCAGTACTTC | CASSAAGTGAYEQYF
- | TRBJ2-7 | - | TRBV13 | TGTGCCAGCAGCTTGGGACTGCTCTACGAGCAGTACTTC | CASSLGLLYEQYF
- | TRBJ1-1 | once | TRBV19 | TGTGCCAGTAGTATTTGGGGGGGCATGAACACTGAAGCTTTCTTT | CASSIWGGMNTEAFF
TRBD1 | TRBJ2-2 | - | TRBV7-7 | TGTGCCAGCAGCCTTGGGACAGGGGGCTTTGCCGGGGAGCTGTTTTTT | CASSLGTGGFAGELFF
TRBD2 | TRBJ2-1 | - | TRBV5-6 | TGTGCCAGCAGCCGCGGGAGGAGCTCCTACAATGAGCAGTTCTTC | CASSRGRSSYNEQFF
- | TRBJ2-1 | - | TRBV6-2/TRBV6-3 | TGTGCCAGCACCCCTGGGGGGGGGCGGCAGTTCTTC | CASTPGGGRQFF
- | TRBJ1-5 | - | TRBV24-1 | TGTGCCACCAGTGAAGCAGGACGGGGAGGATTTAATATGCCCCAGCATTTT | CATSEAGRGGFNMPQHF
- | TRBJ1-2 | - | TRBV25-1 | TGTGCCAGCAGTGAATCCCCGACGGGGGTGTGGGGCTACACCTTC | CASSESPTGVWGYTF
- | TRBJ2-2 | - | TRBV5-1 | TGCGCCAGCAGCATCAGGACAGAAAACACCGGGGAGCTGTTTTTT | CASSIRTENTGELFF
TRBD2 | TRBJ2-1 | - | TRBV27 | TGTGCCAGCAGTTTGACAGCGGGAGGCTACAATGAGCAGTTCTTC | CASSLTAGGYNEQFF
- | TRBJ1-1 | - | TRBV10-3 | TGTGCCATCAGGGACAGCTCGAACACTGAAGCTTTCTTT | CAIRDSSNTEAFF
TRBD2 | TRBJ2-2 | - | TRBV3-1/TRBV3-2 | TGTGCCAGCAGCCAAGGGGCGGGAGGGGGAAGCGGGGAGCTGTTTTTT | CASSQGAGGGSGELFF
TRBD1 | TRBJ2-7 | - | TRBV6-5 | TGTGCCAGCAAACCCGGGACAGGCTCCTACGAGCAGTACTTC | CASKPGTGSYEQYF
TRBD1 | TRBJ1-4 | once | TRBV7-8 | TGTGCCAGCAGCTTGATGACCGGGACAGGAGGTGAAAAACTGTTTTTT | CASSLMTGTGGEKLFF
- | TRBJ2-1 | - | TRBV27 | TGTGCCAGCAGTTTCGCCGGAGGGAGTGAGCAGTTCTTC | CASSFAGGSEQFF
TRBD2 | TRBJ2-3 | - | TRBV18 | TGTGCCAGCTCACCTCAGCGGGGGGGCACAGATACGCAGTATTTT | CASSPQRGGTDTQYF
TRBD1 | TRBJ2-5 | - | TRBV15 | TGTGCCACCAGCAGAGGGGACAGGGGGCGCTGGGAGACCCAGTACTTC | CATSRGDRGRWETQYF
- | TRBJ2-5 | - | TRBV4-3 | TGCGCCAGCAGCCTAAGATCGGGAGAGACCCAGTACTTC | CASSLRSGETQYF
TRBD1 | TRBJ1-2 | - | TRBV5-8 | TGTGCCAGCATCGACAGGGGATACGGCTACACCTTC | CASIDRGYGYTF
TRBD2 | TRBJ2-7 | - | TRBV29-1 | TGCAGCGTTGGGATGCTAGCGGGATACGAGCAGTACTTC | CSVGMLAGYEQYF
TRBD1 | TRBJ1-4 | - | TRBV7-9 | TGTGCCAGCAGCTTAGGAGGGGGCGGAACAACTAATGAAAAACTGTTTTTT | CASSLGGGGTTNEKLFF
- | TRBJ1-1 | - | TRBV28 | TGTGCCAGCAGTCCAGCCATCAGCGGGACTGAAGCTTTCTTT | CASSPAISGTEAFF
TRBD1 | TRBJ1-2 | once | TRBV28 | TGTGCCAGCAGTTTCGACAGGGGGCGGAATGGCTACACCTTC | CASSFDRGRNGYTF
TRBD1 | TRBJ2-7 | - | TRBV7-2 | TGTGCCAGCAGCCCTGGGGGGACAGGGAGGAACGAGCAGTACTTC | CASSPGGTGRNEQYF
- | TRBJ1-1 | - | TRBV6-5 | TGTGCCAGCAGTTACGGTCAGGGGAACACTGAAGCTTTCTTT | CASSYGQGNTEAFF
TRBD1 | TRBJ1-2 | - | TRBV25-1 | TGTGCCAGCAGCGTACAGGGGGGTTCTGGTAACTATGGCTACACCTTC | CASSVQGGSGNYGYTF
- | TRBJ2-3 | - | TRBV7-8 | TGTGCCAGCATTCCCCCCGGGGGAGATACGCAGTATTTT | CASIPPGGDTQYF
TRBD1 | TRBJ1-1 | - | TRBV7-9 | TGTGCCAGCAGCTTAATTCAGGGGGACACTGAAGCTTTCTTT | CASSLIQGDTEAFF
TRBD2 | TRBJ2-7 | - | TRBV5-4 | TGTGCCAGCAGCCCCGGGGGGGGCACTTTCTACGAGCAGTACTTC | CASSPGGGTFYEQYF
- | TRBJ2-7 | - | TRBV4-2 | TGTGCCAGCAGCTACAGGCAGGCAGGGGGGAATTACGAGCAGTACTTC | CASSYRQAGGNYEQYF
- | TRBJ2-1 | - | TRBV4-2 | TGTGCCAGCAGCCAAGACTTCGGTGTGGTCAATGAGCAGTTCTTC | CASSQDFGVVNEQFF
- | TRBJ1-2 | once | TRBV2 | TGTGCCAGCAGTGCGTCTGTAAACTATGGCTACACCTTC | CASSASVNYGYTF
- | TRBJ2-3 | - | TRBV5-1 | TGCGCCAGCAGCTTGGATCCAGATACAGATACGCAGTATTTT | CASSLDPDTDTQYF
TRBD1 | TRBJ2-6 | - | TRBV15 | TGTGCCACCAGCAGCCGACAGGGGGCCTCGGGTGGCGGGGCCAACGTCCTGACTTTC | CATSSRQGASGGGANVLTF
- | TRBJ2-5 | once | TRBV7-2 | TGTGCCAGCACCTCTCCAGGTGGTCGGGAGGGGGCAGAGACCCAGTACTTC | CASTSPGGREGAETQYF